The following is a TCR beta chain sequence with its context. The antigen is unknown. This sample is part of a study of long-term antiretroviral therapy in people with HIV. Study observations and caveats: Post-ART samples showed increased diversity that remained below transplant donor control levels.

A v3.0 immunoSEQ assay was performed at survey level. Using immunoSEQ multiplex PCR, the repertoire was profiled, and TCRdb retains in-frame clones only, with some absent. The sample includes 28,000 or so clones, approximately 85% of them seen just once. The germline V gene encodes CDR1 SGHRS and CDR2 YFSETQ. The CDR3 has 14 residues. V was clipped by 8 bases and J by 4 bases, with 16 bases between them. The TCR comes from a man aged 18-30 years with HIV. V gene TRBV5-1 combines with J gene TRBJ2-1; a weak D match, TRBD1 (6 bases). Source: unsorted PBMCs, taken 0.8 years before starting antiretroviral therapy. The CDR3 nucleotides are TGCGCCAGTACCCAAATAGGACAGTACAATGAGCAGTTCTTC. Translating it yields CASTQIGQYNEQFF.